One and the same sample provided the 20 T cell receptor beta chains below, sequenced in a study of shared clonotypes between healthy human individuals. Some clones are missing from TCRdb's copy, which holds only in-frame ones; the method was immunoSEQ multiplex PCR. The repertoire holds millions of clones, approximately 93% seen once, with 0.39% in the top ten. What was sequenced was naive CD4+ T cells from PBMCs. Subset denoted: CD45RA+ positively selected. Receptors were obtained from a man aged 18-30 years in good health. Some clones in this sample may be carry-over from other donors' samples.

DNA for the CDR3: TGTGCCAGCAGTTACGGGACAGTTGGGCCCCTCCACTTT. It translates to CASSYGTVGPLHF. This sequence joins TRBV6-5 and TRBJ1-6; 7 bases match TRBD1. The CDR3 has 13 amino acids. The germline V gene encodes CDR1 MNHEY and CDR2 SVGAGI. V shed 2 bases and J 13 bases; nucleotides not matched to a gene: 5.

V and J are TRBV5-6 and TRBJ1-2; 10 bases align to TRBD1. Germline V gene sequence: CDR1 SGHDT, CDR2 YYEEEE. V gave up 4 bases and J gave up 7 bases; unmatched junction bases: 10. CDR3 length equals 15 residues. The DNA of the CDR3 is TGTGCCAGCAGCCCCGACAGGGGGCTTATAGCTGGCTACACCTTC. Residues: CASSPDRGLIAGYTF.

The chain employs TRBV5-8 and TRBJ2-2; the match to TRBD1 covers 8 bases. CDR3 length: 15 residues. Germline assignment: CDR1 SGHTS and CDR2 YDEGEE. J gave up 1 base and V 4 bases, and 3 bases lay outside the gene matches. DNA for the CDR3: TGTGCCAGCAGCACGGGACAGGTGAACACCGGGGAGCTGTTTTTT. Translating it yields CASSTGQVNTGELFF.

The rearrangement joins TRBV5-4 to TRBJ1-1, with D tentatively TRBD1 (6 bases). V dropped 3 bases and J dropped 1 base, with 19 bases sitting between them. Germline V gene sequence: CDR1 SGHNT, CDR2 YYREEE (reference sequence). The CDR3 is 17 amino acids. Here the CDR3 reads CASSWAWGASENTEAFF. Here the CDR3 DNA reads TGTGCCAGCAGCTGGGCTTGGGGGGCTTCGGAGAACACTGAAGCTTTCTTT.

This clone was picked up a small number of times. V and J are TRBV30 and TRBJ1-1; TRBD1 agrees at 8 bases. Unmatched junction bases numbered 2, after V lost 4 bases and J lost 1 base. Germline CDR1 GTSNPN, CDR2 SVGIG (reference sequence). This CDR3 is built from 13 residues. The CDR3 is CAWIGQGNTEAFF. The CDR3, as DNA: TGTGCCTGGATAGGACAGGGGAACACTGAAGCTTTCTTT.

This clone was observed a few times. This sample includes further DNA sequences coding for the same CDR3. The chain uses TRBV5-1 and TRBJ1-1; D not resolved. The CDR3 is made up of 11 amino acids. The germline V gene encodes CDR1 SGHRS and CDR2 YFSETQ. Trimming cost V 1 base and J 2 bases, with 0 bases left between them. CDR3 sequence (DNA): TGCGCCAGCAGCTTGAACACTGAAGCTTTCTTT. This encodes CASSLNTEAFF.

As regards this clone: Other nucleotide sequences in the sample specify the same CDR3. The chain is built from TRBV5-1 and TRBJ2-2; D unresolved. The CDR3 runs 15 residues. Trimming removed 0 bases at V and 2 bases at J, with 8 bases between. Germline V gene data show CDR1 as SGHRS and CDR2 as YFSETQ. CDR3 residues: CASSLGASNTGELFF. The CDR3 DNA sequence: TGCGCCAGCAGCTTGGGGGCGTCTAACACCGGGGAGCTGTTTTTT.

The CDR3 coding sequence is TGTGCCAGCAGCCCGGGACTAGCGGGATTCTCCGAGCAGTACTTC. This gives the protein CASSPGLAGFSEQYF. This rearrangement joins TRBV14 to TRBJ2-7; 13 nucleotides align to TRBD2. This CDR3 region has 15 residues. Per the germline V gene, CDR1 is SGHDN and CDR2 is FVKESK. V was pared by 4 bases and J by 6 bases, with 6 bases of the junction left unmatched. Based on the CDR3 plus reference TRBV14 and TRBJ2-7, the full variable domain is EAGVTQFPSHSVIEKGQTVTLRCDPISGHDNLYWYRRVMGKEIKFLLHFVKESKQDESGMPNNRFLAERTGGTYSTLKVQPAELEDSGVYFCASSPGLAGFSEQYFGPGTRLTVT.

The CDR3 sequence is CASSLEKGYQPQHF. CDR3 in DNA: TGTGCCAGCTCACTCGAAAAGGGTTACCAGCCCCAGCATTTT. The V call is TRBV18, the J call TRBJ1-5; D is uncertain. Trimming pared 4 bases from V and 7 bases from J, leaving 14 bases between. The length of the CDR3 is 14 residues. Germline V lookup: CDR1 KGHSH, CDR2 LQKENI.

This clone was recorded only once. This chain joins TRBV9 and TRBJ2-6; D remains unclear. CDR1 and CDR2 from the germline V gene are SGDLS and YYNGEE. Between the trimmed V and J ends, which lost 0 bases and 4 bases, there was a span of 8 bases. The CDR3 is 15 amino acids. The CDR3 region is CASSVVGIGANVLTF. The CDR3 nucleotides read TGTGCCAGCAGCGTAGTAGGGATCGGGGCCAACGTCCTGACTTTC.

This rearrangement joins TRBV18 to TRBJ1-1; no clear D. V lost 3 bases, J lost 2 bases, and 10 bases lay in between. The CDR3 is made up of 14 amino acids. Per the germline V gene, CDR1 is KGHSH and CDR2 is LQKENI. Written as DNA, the CDR3 is TGTGCCAGCTCACCCCCGTACAGAAACACTGAAGCTTTCTTT. Residues: CASSPPYRNTEAFF.

The chain joins TRBV7-2 to TRBJ2-7; TRBD2 aligns across 9 bases. This CDR3 spans 15 amino acids. Germline lookup yields CDR1 SGHTA and CDR2 FQGNSA. Losses at the gene ends were 1 base for V and 4 bases for J; bases not matched to a gene: 5. CDR3 sequence reads: CASSLVAGAEYEQYF. The CDR3 DNA reads as TGTGCCAGCAGCTTAGTAGCGGGAGCAGAGTACGAGCAGTACTTC.

This clone occurred once. V gene TRBV6-1 combines with J gene TRBJ2-4, with D tentatively TRBD1 (6 bases). The germline V and J ends were trimmed by 5 bases and 5 bases, with 13 bases remaining between them. From germline, CDR1 is MNHNS and CDR2 SASEGT. The CDR3 has 14 residues. The CDR3 protein is CASSSTGTENIQYF. The CDR3 DNA reads as TGTGCCAGCAGTTCGACAGGAACGGAAAACATTCAGTACTTC.

This clone is a singleton in its sample. The chain employs TRBV6-1 and TRBJ2-5; D possibly matches TRBD1 or TRBD2 (5 bases each). Germline lookup yields CDR1 MNHNS and CDR2 SASEGT. The CDR3 extends over 14 amino acids. Deletions cut 4 bases from V and 7 bases from J, with 16 bases between. CDR3: CASSGGREFVTQYF. Here the CDR3 DNA reads TGTGCCAGCAGTGGGGGCCGGGAATTTGTGACCCAGTACTTC.

On this clone itself: The sample holds other DNA sequences that translate to the same CDR3. V and J are TRBV12-5 and TRBJ2-3; D is unclear. V lost 3 bases, J lost 0 bases, and 4 bases lay in between. This CDR3 has 13 amino acids. CDR1 and CDR2 (germline): LGHNT, FRNRAP. The CDR3 coding sequence is TGTGCTAGTGGTTTAAGTAGCACAGATACGCAGTATTTT. This sequence encodes CASGLSSTDTQYF.

This clone was recorded only once. This chain joins TRBV5-1 and TRBJ1-2; D might be TRBD1 (5 bases). V was cut by 7 bases and J by 3 bases, with 13 bases left in between. Germline V lookup: CDR1 SGHRS, CDR2 YFSETQ. CDR3 length: 13 amino acids. This CDR3 reads CASRKLGDYGYTF. CDR3 DNA: TGCGCCAGCCGAAAGCTAGGGGACTATGGCTACACCTTC.

The V gene is TRBV30, the J gene TRBJ2-2; tentative D call: TRBD1 (6 bases). Trimming pared 2 bases from V and 5 bases from J, leaving 21 bases between. The CDR3 consists of 17 residues. Germline CDR1 is GTSNPN and CDR2 is SVGIG (reference sequence). The CDR3 DNA is TGTGCCTGGAGTCGGACAGTAGCTCTGGAAAAAACCGGGGAGCTGTTTTTT. Translated, it gives CAWSRTVALEKTGELFF.

In regard to this clone: Other DNA sequences within the sample encode an identical CDR3. The chain has TRBV15 and TRBJ2-1, with D uncertain. V gave up 5 bases and J gave up 8 bases, with 10 bases separating them. This CDR3 is 12 amino acids long. Germline lookup yields CDR1 LNHNV and CDR2 YYDKDF (reference sequence). Here the CDR3 reads CATSRARDEQFF. CDR3 DNA: TGTGCCACCAGCCGGGCCCGCGATGAGCAGTTCTTC.

V is TRBV29-1 and J is TRBJ2-1, with 7 bases fitting TRBD2. The CDR3 has 16 amino acids. The germline V gene has CDR1 SQVTM and CDR2 ANQGSEA. With 4 bases clipped from V and 0 bases from J, the junction kept 9 bases outside the gene matches. CDR3 DNA: TGCAGCGTTGCAGTACGGGGGAGGGACTCCTACAATGAGCAGTTCTTC. Translated, it gives CSVAVRGRDSYNEQFF.

In its sample, this clone was seen once. The chain links TRBV27 to TRBJ2-2; D gene unclear. The CDR3 spans 13 residues. The germline V and J ends were trimmed by 10 bases and 5 bases, with 14 bases remaining between them. Germline V gene sequence: CDR1 MNHEY, CDR2 SMNVEV (reference sequence). The CDR3 sequence is CATRLVLTGELFF. The CDR3 nucleotides read TGTGCCACCCGGCTAGTATTGACCGGGGAGCTGTTTTTT.